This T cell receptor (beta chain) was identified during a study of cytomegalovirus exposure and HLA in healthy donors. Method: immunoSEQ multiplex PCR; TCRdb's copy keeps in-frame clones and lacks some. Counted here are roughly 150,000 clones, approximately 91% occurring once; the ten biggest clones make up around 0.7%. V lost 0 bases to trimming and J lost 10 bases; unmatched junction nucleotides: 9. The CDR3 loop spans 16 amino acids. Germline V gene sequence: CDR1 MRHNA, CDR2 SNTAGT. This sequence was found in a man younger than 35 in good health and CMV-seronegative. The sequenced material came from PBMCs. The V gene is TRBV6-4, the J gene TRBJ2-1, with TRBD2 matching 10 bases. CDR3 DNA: TGTGCCAGCAGTGACTCGGTTAGCGGGAGGATTGGGGAGCAGTTCTTC. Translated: CASSDSVSGRIGEQFF.